The 32 T cell receptor beta chains reported below all come from one sample, sequenced in a study of tumor-infiltrating lymphocytes in localized non-small cell lung cancer. This table comes from immunoSEQ multiplex PCR, and its TCRdb copy is limited to in-frame clones, with some not included. In the table there are 20,000 to 25,000 clones, approximately 80% of which are singletons. What was sequenced was lung tumor tissue. Receptor source: a human donor with non-small cell lung cancer.

The chain recombines TRBV7-3 with TRBJ2-3, with 8 bases lining up with TRBD1. Germline V gene lookup returns CDR1 SGHTA and CDR2 FQGTGA. The CDR3 loop spans 14 amino acids. The ends lost 5 bases at V and 0 bases at J; junction bases unmatched: 1. CDR3: CASSRTGSTDTQYF. Written as DNA, the CDR3 is TGTGCCAGCAGCAGGACAGGGAGCACAGATACGCAGTATTTT.

The chain carries TRBV14 and TRBJ1-2; 8 bases line up with TRBD1. The germline V gene has CDR1 SGHDN and CDR2 FVKESK. CDR3 length equals 15 residues. V trimming: 2 bases; J trimming: 5 bases; junction bases outside the gene matches: 7. For the CDR3, the DNA is TGTGCCAGCAGCCAATTCAGGGGGCTGGGGTATGGCTACACCTTC. This sequence encodes CASSQFRGLGYGYTF.

V and J are TRBV6-5 and TRBJ2-6; D is unresolved. V was shortened by 2 bases and J by 0 bases, with 8 bases between the two germline ends. The CDR3 totals 16 residues. Germline values: CDR1 MNHEY, CDR2 SVGAGI. CDR3 protein: CASSYMRPSGANVLTF. The DNA of the CDR3 is TGTGCCAGCAGTTACATGCGGCCCTCTGGGGCCAACGTCCTGACTTTC.

This chain's CDR3 is CASSFGGHNQPQHF. The CDR3 DNA is TGTGCCAGCAGCTTTGGGGGGCACAATCAGCCCCAGCATTTT. V usage is TRBV5-6 and J usage is TRBJ1-5; the D gene is possibly TRBD1 (6 bases). The CDR3 sequence is 14 residues long. CDR1 SGHDT and CDR2 YYEEEE come from the germline V gene. V shed 2 bases and J shed 3 bases, with 9 bases lying between them. Combining the CDR3 with reference TRBV5-6 and TRBJ1-5 gives the whole variable domain DAGVTQSPTHLIKTRGQQVTLRCSPKSGHDTVSWYQQALGQGPQFIFQYYEEEERQRGNFPDRFSGHQFPNYSSELNVNALLLGDSALYLCASSFGGHNQPQHFGDGTRLSIL.

The chain is built from TRBV5-1 and TRBJ2-2; D perhaps matches TRBD1 (6 bases). Deletions cut 4 bases from V and 4 bases from J, with 14 bases between. There are 15 residues in the CDR3. In germline, CDR1 is SGHRS, CDR2 YFSETQ. CDR3 sequence (DNA): TGCGCCAGCAGCACTAGGACAGTAGGCACCGGGGAGCTGTTTTTT. Amino acids: CASSTRTVGTGELFF.

The chain employs TRBV5-1 and TRBJ2-7, with D possibly matching TRBD1 (6 bases). V dropped 3 bases and J dropped 6 bases, with 13 bases sitting between them. The CDR3 covers 13 residues. Germline CDR1 SGHRS, CDR2 YFSETQ. The CDR3 sequence: CASSWQGRSEQYF. The CDR3 DNA is TGCGCCAGCAGCTGGCAGGGGCGAAGCGAGCAGTACTTC. The full variable domain, with the rest looked up from reference TRBV5-1 and TRBJ2-7, is KAGVTQTPRYLIKTRGQQVTLSCSPISGHRSVSWYQQTPGQGLQFLFEYFSETQRNKGNFPGRFSGRQFSNSRSEMNVSTLELGDSALYLCASSWQGRSEQYFGPGTRLTVT.

In nucleotides, the CDR3 is TGTGCCAGCAGTTTGACTAGCGGGAACGGCGGGGAGCTGTTTTTT. Its protein is CASSLTSGNGGELFF. The V and J genes are TRBV27 and TRBJ2-2; the match to TRBD2 covers 11 bases. V was pared by 3 bases and J by 7 bases, with 4 bases of the junction left unmatched. CDR3 length: 15 residues. The V gene's germline CDR1 is MNHEY and CDR2 SMNVEV (reference sequence).

The rearrangement links TRBV7-2 to TRBJ2-3; 12 nucleotides align to TRBD2. The length of the CDR3 is 17 residues. Losses at the gene ends were 5 bases for V and 0 bases for J; bases not matched to a gene: 6. The germline V gene encodes CDR1 SGHTA and CDR2 FQGNSA. In nucleotides, the CDR3 is TGTGCCAGCAGCCCCCGGACTAGCGGGATTAGCACAGATACGCAGTATTTT. Residues: CASSPRTSGISTDTQYF.

The chain is built from TRBV7-2 and TRBJ2-2, with TRBD2 matching 15 bases. Germline values: CDR1 SGHTA, CDR2 FQGNSA. The CDR3 loop spans 18 amino acids. The V segment lost 3 bases and the J segment 4 bases; nucleotides outside the gene matches: 6. The CDR3 spells CASSFPGLAGGGTGELFF. In DNA, the CDR3 is TGTGCCAGCAGCTTCCCGGGACTAGCGGGAGGTGGCACCGGGGAGCTGTTTTTT.

The V call is TRBV6-1, the J call TRBJ1-4, with 11 positions matching TRBD1. CDR1 is MNHNS, CDR2 SASEGT, per germline. This CDR3 contains 14 residues. After removal of 3 bases from V and 9 bases from J, the junction contained 3 bases not matched to a gene. The CDR3 protein is CASSDWTGGKKLFF. In DNA, the CDR3 is TGTGCCAGCAGTGACTGGACAGGGGGCAAAAAACTGTTTTTT.

The chain couples TRBV14 to TRBJ2-7, with unresolved D. CDR3 size: 14 residues. V was pared by 3 bases and J by 3 bases, with 12 bases between. Germline CDR1 reads SGHDN; CDR2 reads FVKESK. The CDR3: CASSQLGKIYEQYF. In DNA form, the CDR3 reads TGTGCCAGCAGCCAGCTAGGGAAAATCTACGAGCAGTACTTC.

The rearrangement links TRBV19 to TRBJ1-4; possibly TRBD1 for D (5 bases). With 4 bases removed from V and 3 bases from J, the gap between germline ends came to 18 bases. Germline CDR1 is LNHDA and CDR2 is SQIVND (reference sequence). The CDR3 length is 17 residues. CDR3 sequence: CASSTNQQERPNEKLFF. CDR3 DNA sequence: TGTGCCAGTAGTACTAATCAACAGGAACGGCCTAATGAAAAACTGTTTTTT.

This clone was observed a few times. V gene TRBV28 combines with J gene TRBJ2-2; 7 bases align to TRBD2. This CDR3 contains 16 residues. V lost 2 bases, J lost 7 bases, and 10 bases stayed unmatched. CDR1 and CDR2 from the germline V gene are MDHEN and SYDVKM. The CDR3 reads CASSLSGAEGLGELFF. The CDR3 DNA is TGTGCCAGCAGTTTAAGCGGGGCTGAGGGTCTCGGGGAGCTGTTTTTT.

The V call is TRBV5-1, the J call TRBJ2-7; 7 bases agree with TRBD1. The CDR3 contains 15 residues. The V and J ends lost 0 bases and 1 base, in that order; junction bases with no gene match: 4. CDR1 and CDR2 from the germline V gene are SGHRS and YFSETQ. DNA of the CDR3: TGCGCCAGCAGCTTGGGGCAGGGGGTATCCTACGAGCAGTACTTC. It codes for CASSLGQGVSYEQYF.

CDR3 residues: CASSPEGHYNEQFF. CDR3 nucleotide sequence: TGTGCCAGCAGCCCCGAGGGACATTACAATGAGCAGTTCTTC. The J gene is TRBJ2-1, the V gene TRBV11-2; TRBD1 might be the D (6 bases). The CDR3 is made up of 14 amino acids. V was pared by 5 bases and J by 4 bases, with 12 bases between. Germline V gives CDR1 SGHAT, CDR2 FQNNGV.

This chain's CDR3 is CAWSVLQRSSGNTIYF. Written as DNA, the CDR3 is TGTGCCTGGAGTGTACTTCAGAGAAGCTCTGGAAACACCATATATTTT. The chain joins TRBV30 to TRBJ1-3; D remains unclear. Germline V lookup: CDR1 GTSNPN, CDR2 SVGIG (reference sequence). Trimming stripped 0 bases from V and 0 bases from J, with 12 bases between. The CDR3 has 16 amino acids.

Details on this clone: Other DNA sequences within the sample encode an identical CDR3. This rearrangement joins TRBV6-5 to TRBJ1-2; D is possibly TRBD1 (5 bases). The germline V gene encodes CDR1 MNHEY and CDR2 SVGAGI. Trimming left V 6 bases short and J 5 bases short, with 7 bases between. The CDR3 runs 11 residues. The CDR3 reads CASRAGYGYTF. CDR3 in DNA: TGTGCCAGCAGAGCAGGGTATGGCTACACCTTC.

The chain links TRBV30 to TRBJ2-2; D remains ambiguous. Germline values: CDR1 GTSNPN, CDR2 SVGIG (reference sequence). The V gene lost 0 bases and the J gene lost 1 base, with 9 bases spanning the gap. The CDR3 extends over 15 amino acids. The CDR3 nucleotides are TGTGCCTGGAGTGTATCGAGCCTGAACACCGGGGAGCTGTTTTTT. Amino acid sequence: CAWSVSSLNTGELFF.

V usage is TRBV2 and J usage is TRBJ1-1; D unresolved. Trimming took off 7 bases at V and 1 base at J, with 13 bases between the two ends. The CDR3 totals 14 residues. Germline values: CDR1 SNHLY, CDR2 FYNNEI. The CDR3 is CASTYSRRNTEAFF. The CDR3 region has the DNA TGTGCCAGCACTTACAGCCGGCGGAACACTGAAGCTTTCTTT.

This clone was seen a few times. The rearrangement uses TRBV7-2 and TRBJ1-5; D is uncertain. V lost 1 base, J lost 11 bases, and 12 bases lay in between. Germline V lookup: CDR1 SGHTA, CDR2 FQGNSA. This CDR3 spans 13 amino acids. The CDR3 nucleotides are TGTGCCAGCAGCTTAGTCACGGGTGAGGCCCAGCATTTT. Translating it yields CASSLVTGEAQHF.

This chain uses TRBV11-2 with TRBJ2-2; 9 bases are shared with TRBD1. The CDR3 length is 15 residues. The germline gives CDR1 SGHAT, CDR2 FQNNGV. Trimming cost V 5 bases and J 7 bases; bases outside gene matches: 8. CDR3 protein: CASSPTGGRVGELFF. Written as DNA, the CDR3 is TGTGCCAGCAGCCCAACAGGGGGCCGGGTCGGGGAGCTGTTTTTT.

This chain's CDR3 is CAISESGAGAGTEAFF. As DNA, the CDR3 is TGTGCCATCAGTGAGTCGGGGGCAGGGGCGGGGACTGAAGCTTTCTTT. This rearrangement joins TRBV10-3 to TRBJ1-1; perhaps TRBD1 as D (6 bases). Looked up from germline, CDR1 is ENHRY and CDR2 is SYGVKD. The CDR3 totals 16 residues. V was pared by 0 bases and J by 5 bases, with 16 bases between.

The chain uses TRBV11-3 and TRBJ2-3; 10 bases match TRBD2. The CDR3 runs to 16 residues. The V and J ends lost 5 bases and 3 bases, in that order; junction bases with no gene match: 8. Per germline, CDR1 SGHNT and CDR2 YENEEA. The CDR3 DNA reads TGTGCCAGCAGCAAAGGGACTAGCGACGTGACAGATACGCAGTATTTT. Encoded protein: CASSKGTSDVTDTQYF.

For the CDR3, the DNA is TGCGCCAGCAGCCAAGATTTAGATACGCAGTATTTT. This gives the protein CASSQDLDTQYF. V gene TRBV4-1 combines with J gene TRBJ2-3; D is unresolved. V lost 0 bases to trimming and J lost 5 bases, with 3 bases between them. The CDR3 sequence is 12 residues long. Germline loops: CDR1 MGHRA, CDR2 YSYEKL.

This chain joins TRBV18 and TRBJ2-7; maybe TRBD1 (6 bases). V was clipped by 4 bases and J by 0 bases, with 13 bases between them. Germline V lookup: CDR1 KGHSH, CDR2 LQKENI. The length of the CDR3 is 15 residues. In nucleotides, the CDR3 is TGTGCCAGCTCACTACAGGGTGCCCGCTCCTACGAGCAGTACTTC. It translates to CASSLQGARSYEQYF.

This chain links TRBV19 with TRBJ2-2; 9 nucleotides agree with TRBD1. The germline gives CDR1 LNHDA, CDR2 SQIVND (reference sequence). V shed 7 bases and J 7 bases; nucleotides not matched to a gene: 7. The CDR3 extends over 14 amino acids. The CDR3 spells CASNPGQGGGELFF. CDR3 DNA: TGTGCCAGTAACCCGGGACAGGGCGGCGGGGAGCTGTTTTTT.

V usage is TRBV27 and J usage is TRBJ2-1; D is ambiguous. The ends were cut back, 7 bases at V and 0 bases at J, with 16 bases in the middle. The germline gives CDR1 MNHEY, CDR2 SMNVEV (reference sequence). The CDR3 runs to 16 residues. The CDR3 reads CASTPRWGSSYNEQFF. DNA of the CDR3: TGTGCCAGCACACCCCGGTGGGGTAGCTCCTACAATGAGCAGTTCTTC.

This rearrangement joins TRBV9 to TRBJ2-3, with TRBD1 identical over 7 bases. The CDR3 totals 14 residues. Germline lookup yields CDR1 SGDLS and CDR2 YYNGEE. The trim removed 0 bases at V and 6 bases at J, leaving 4 bases unmatched. CDR3 amino acids: CASSVEARGDTQYF. The CDR3, as DNA: TGTGCCAGCAGCGTAGAAGCCAGGGGGGATACGCAGTATTTT.

CDR3 DNA: TGTGCCAGCAGCCCCCTGCCCGGACTAGCGGGAGATGACAATGAGCAGTTCTTC. It specifies CASSPLPGLAGDDNEQFF. This chain links TRBV7-6 with TRBJ2-1; TRBD2 aligns across 13 bases. The CDR3 runs 18 residues. V was pared by 5 bases and J by 5 bases, with 12 bases of the junction left unmatched. CDR1 SGHVS and CDR2 FNYEAQ come from the germline V gene.

The CDR3 loop reads CASRRLADLNDVYF. CDR3 DNA sequence: TGTGCCAGCAGAAGACTAGCGGACCTGAATGATGTGTACTTC. The chain couples TRBV7-2 to TRBJ2-5, with 9 bases lining up with TRBD2. The CDR3 runs 14 residues. CDR1 is SGHTA and CDR2 is FQGNSA in the germline V gene. Trimming cost V 6 bases and J 13 bases; bases outside gene matches: 15.

This clone was observed a single time. The chain links TRBV10-2 to TRBJ2-3; 11 nucleotides match TRBD2. V lost 0 bases, J lost 6 bases, and 11 bases stayed unmatched. Germline CDR1 is WSHSY and CDR2 is SAAADI. The CDR3 is 18 amino acids. The CDR3 loop is CASSESIPGLAGGDTQYF. The CDR3 bases are TGCGCCAGCAGTGAGTCGATCCCCGGTCTAGCGGGAGGTGATACGCAGTATTTT.

The chain carries TRBV10-3 and TRBJ1-1; maybe TRBD1 (5 bases). Per the germline V gene, CDR1 is ENHRY and CDR2 is SYGVKD. The CDR3 spans 11 residues. The germline V and J ends were trimmed by 6 bases and 7 bases, with 9 bases remaining between them. CDR3: CAIRAGNEAFF. CDR3 DNA: TGTGCCATCAGGGCAGGGAATGAAGCTTTCTTT.